This is a list of T cell receptor beta chains from one sample in a study of early T cells in non-severe SARS-CoV-2 infection. TCRdb processed the 5' RACE reads anew with MiXCR; each CDR3 protein has one entry. Of approximately 65,000 distinct CDR3 sequences in the sample, about 12% are singletons; the top ten hold 4% to 5%. Sequenced sample: whole blood. The receptors were sampled from an adult who was a healthcare worker with PCR-confirmed SARS-CoV-2 infection or an uninfected control (not recorded which). The CDR3 runs from the conserved cysteine through the conserved F or W. D genes are given only for firm matches. Clone size, where shown, is once, few, many, or a class for clones that have expanded.

clone_size,v_call,d_call,cdr3_length,j_call,cdr3_nt,cdr3_aa
few,TRBV7-2,-,14,TRBJ1-6,TGTGCCAGCAGCCCAAGACGGTATAATTCACCCCTCCACTTT,CASSPRRYNSPLHF
-,TRBV5-1,-,15,TRBJ1-1,TGCGCCAGCAGCTTGCAACAAGGGCGGTGGACTGAAGCTTTCTTT,CASSLQQGRWTEAFF
few,TRBV9,TRBD1,16,TRBJ1-6,TGTGCCAGCAGCGTCGCAGGGGGCTCCTATAATTCACCCCTCCACTTT,CASSVAGGSYNSPLHF
-,TRBV29-1,-,11,TRBJ2-3,TGCAGCGTCACGAGCACAGATACGCAGTATTTT,CSVTSTDTQYF
-,TRBV20-1,-,15,TRBJ1-2,TGCAGTGCTAGAGATGGGGACGGGTTTAACTATGGCTACACCTTC,CSARDGDGFNYGYTF
many,TRBV6-5,-,16,TRBJ1-2,TGTGCCAGCAGTTATGGGGGCGGGTACCCTAACTATGGCTACACCTTC,CASSYGGGYPNYGYTF
many,TRBV4-3,TRBD2,16,TRBJ2-1,TGCGCCAGCAGCCAAGAGGAATCTAGCGGGGTCTATGAGCAGTTCTTC,CASSQEESSGVYEQFF
few,TRBV6-2/TRBV6-3,-,14,TRBJ2-7,TGTGCCAGCAGTTACCTGGGGACCGCCGGCGAGCAGTACTTC,CASSYLGTAGEQYF
many,TRBV7-2,-,14,TRBJ2-3,TGTGCCAGCAGCCCCCTAGGACGCACAGATACGCAGTATTTT,CASSPLGRTDTQYF
few,TRBV4-3,-,13,TRBJ1-2,TGCGCCAGCAGCTTCGACAGGCAAGAAGGCTACACCTTC,CASSFDRQEGYTF
few,TRBV6-2/TRBV6-3,-,17,TRBJ1-5,TGTGCCAGCAGCCTGGTAGGGGGAGGTATGAGCAATCAGCCCCAGCATTTT,CASSLVGGGMSNQPQHF
few,TRBV7-2,TRBD1,17,TRBJ1-5,TGTGCCAGCAGCCCAGGACAGGGAAGTAGGGGCAATCAGCCCCAGCATTTT,CASSPGQGSRGNQPQHF
few,TRBV6-6,-,17,TRBJ1-1,TGTGCCAGCAGTACAAGCTCCGGGGGATCTATGAACACTGAAGCTTTCTTT,CASSTSSGGSMNTEAFF
-,TRBV5-4,TRBD1,15,TRBJ2-3,TGTACCAGCAGCGCCCGGGACAGGGGTACAGATACGCAGTATTTT,CTSSARDRGTDTQYF
few,TRBV11-2,-,15,TRBJ2-3,TGTGCCAGCAGCTTCTCGGGCAGAAGTACGGATACGCAGTATTTT,CASSFSGRSTDTQYF
-,TRBV9,TRBD2,15,TRBJ2-2,TGTGCCAGCAGCGTTAGCGGGGGGGCCACCGGGGAGCTGTTTTTT,CASSVSGGATGELFF
few,TRBV6-5,-,14,TRBJ2-5,TGTGCCAGCAGCCGTTATCCTGGGGGAGAGACCCAGTACTTC,CASSRYPGGETQYF
few,TRBV10-3,TRBD1,14,TRBJ2-7,TGTGCCATCAGAGCCGGGACAGGGGAATTGGAGCAGTACTTC,CAIRAGTGELEQYF
few,TRBV5-1,-,14,TRBJ2-7,TGCGCCAGCAGCGACCAGGACAGAACCTACGAGCAGTACTTC,CASSDQDRTYEQYF
-,TRBV11-3,-,14,TRBJ2-1,TGTGCCAGCAGCTTAGACGGGGAAGACAATGAGCAGTTCTTC,CASSLDGEDNEQFF
few,TRBV7-2,-,13,TRBJ1-5,TGTGCCAGCAGCTTCGCCGGGGGTCAGCCCCAGCATTTT,CASSFAGGQPQHF
-,TRBV29-1,-,13,TRBJ2-3,TGCAGCGTTGTACTTGACAGCACAGATACGCAGTATTTT,CSVVLDSTDTQYF
-,TRBV7-6,TRBD2,14,TRBJ2-7,TGTGCCAGCAGCTTCCGGGGGGACTCCTACGAGCAGTACTTC,CASSFRGDSYEQYF
-,TRBV6-1,TRBD1,14,TRBJ2-7,TGTGCCAGCAGTGCGGGACAGGGTACCTACGAGCAGTACTTC,CASSAGQGTYEQYF
-,TRBV4-1,-,14,TRBJ1-1,TGCGCCAGCAGCCAAGTAATGGCCAACACTGAAGCTTTCTTT,CASSQVMANTEAFF
many,TRBV9,-,15,TRBJ2-2,TGTGCCAGCAGCGCGGGGGACCCGAACACCGGGGAGCTGTTTTTT,CASSAGDPNTGELFF
few,TRBV7-2,-,14,TRBJ1-3,TGTGCCAGCACCCTGACGGTCTCTGGAAACACCATATATTTT,CASTLTVSGNTIYF
-,TRBV2,-,11,TRBJ2-5,TGTGCCAGCAGTGAGTTGGAGACCCAGTACTTC,CASSELETQYF
many,TRBV12-3/TRBV12-4,-,14,TRBJ1-1,TGTGCCAGCAGTTTGAACTCCATGAACACTGAAGCTTTCTTT,CASSLNSMNTEAFF
once,TRBV7-2,TRBD2,20,TRBJ2-5,TGTGCCAGCAGCTTAGCCTACTCGGGACTAGCGGGGGGGATTTATGAGACCCAGTACTTC,CASSLAYSGLAGGIYETQYF
-,TRBV20-1,-,12,TRBJ2-4,TGCAGTGCTAGAGTTTCCTCTCCCCGCCAGTACTTC,CSARVSSPRQYF